This T cell receptor beta chain was profiled in a study of blood T cell repertoires in COVID-19. This CDR3 is 14 amino acids long. Participants spanned ages roughly 18 to 95 years and resided in 20 to 30 US areas. The study counted Cohort 3 donors as recovered given two negative PCRs, clearance, or symptom resolution. TCRdb's copy holds only in-frame clones and misses some; the assay was immunoSEQ multiplex PCR. The sample yields 140,000 to 150,000 clones, over 70% seen once. This TCR derives from a man in his 60s who had recovered from COVID-19. The chain links TRBV12-2 to TRBJ2-3; the table's D gene call, TRBD2, was not cross checked with the DNA. TRBV12-2 is flagged as a pseudogene. The source material was PBMCs or T cells enriched from blood (not recorded which). CDR3 nucleotides: TGTGCAAGTCGCTTAGTCTCCAGCACAGATACGCAGTATTTT. Translating gives CASRLVSSTDTQYF.